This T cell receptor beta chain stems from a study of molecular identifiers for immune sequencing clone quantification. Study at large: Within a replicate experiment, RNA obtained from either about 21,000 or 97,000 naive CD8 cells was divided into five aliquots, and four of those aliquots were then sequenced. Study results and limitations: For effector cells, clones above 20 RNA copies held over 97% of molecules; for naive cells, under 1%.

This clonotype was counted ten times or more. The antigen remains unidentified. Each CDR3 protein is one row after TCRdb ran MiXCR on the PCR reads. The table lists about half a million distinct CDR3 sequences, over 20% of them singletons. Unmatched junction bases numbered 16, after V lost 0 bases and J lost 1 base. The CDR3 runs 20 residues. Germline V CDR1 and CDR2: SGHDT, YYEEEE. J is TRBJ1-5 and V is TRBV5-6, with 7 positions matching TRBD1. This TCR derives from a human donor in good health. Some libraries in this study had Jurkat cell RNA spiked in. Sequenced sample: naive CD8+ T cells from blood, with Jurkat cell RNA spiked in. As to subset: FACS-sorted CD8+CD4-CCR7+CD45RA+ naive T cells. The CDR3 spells CASSLVLPGTVIQSNQPQHF. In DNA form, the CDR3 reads TGTGCCAGCAGCTTGGTACTTCCTGGGACAGTTATCCAGAGCAATCAGCCCCAGCATTTT.